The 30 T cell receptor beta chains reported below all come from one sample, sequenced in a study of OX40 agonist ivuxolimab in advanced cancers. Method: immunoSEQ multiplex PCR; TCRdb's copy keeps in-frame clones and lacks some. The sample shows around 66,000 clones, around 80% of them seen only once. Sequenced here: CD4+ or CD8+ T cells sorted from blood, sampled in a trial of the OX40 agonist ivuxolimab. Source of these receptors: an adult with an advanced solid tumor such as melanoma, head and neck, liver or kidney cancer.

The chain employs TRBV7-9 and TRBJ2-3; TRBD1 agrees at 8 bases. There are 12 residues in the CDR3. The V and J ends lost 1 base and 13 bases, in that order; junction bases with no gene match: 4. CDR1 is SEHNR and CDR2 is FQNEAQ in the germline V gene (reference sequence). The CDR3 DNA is TGTGCCAGCAGCTTAGGTAGGACAGGGAAGTATTTT. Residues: CASSLGRTGKYF.

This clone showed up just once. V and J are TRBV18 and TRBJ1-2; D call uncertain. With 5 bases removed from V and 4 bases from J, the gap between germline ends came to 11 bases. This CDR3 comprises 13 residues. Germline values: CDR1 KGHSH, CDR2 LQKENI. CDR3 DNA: TGTGCCAGCTCAGCGGACTCCATCTATGGCTACACCTTC. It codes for CASSADSIYGYTF.

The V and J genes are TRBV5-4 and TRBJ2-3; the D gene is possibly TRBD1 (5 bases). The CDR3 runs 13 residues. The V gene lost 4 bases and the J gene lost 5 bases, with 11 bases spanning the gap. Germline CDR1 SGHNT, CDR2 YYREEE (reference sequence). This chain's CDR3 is CASSSRAGDTQYF. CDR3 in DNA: TGTGCCAGCAGCAGCAGGGCAGGAGATACGCAGTATTTT.

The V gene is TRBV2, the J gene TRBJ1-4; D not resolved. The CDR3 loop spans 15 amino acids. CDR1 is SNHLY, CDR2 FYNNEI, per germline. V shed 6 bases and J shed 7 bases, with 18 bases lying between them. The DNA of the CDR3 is TGTGCCAGCAGCCAAAGGAGGACGGAGGGTGAAAAACTGTTTTTT. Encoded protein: CASSQRRTEGEKLFF.

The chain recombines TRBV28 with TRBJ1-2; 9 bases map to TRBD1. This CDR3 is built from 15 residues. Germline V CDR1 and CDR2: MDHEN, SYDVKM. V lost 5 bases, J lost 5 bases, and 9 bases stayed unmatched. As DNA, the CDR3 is TGTGCCAGCAGTCAAGGACAGGGGACAGTATATGGCTACACCTTC. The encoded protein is CASSQGQGTVYGYTF.

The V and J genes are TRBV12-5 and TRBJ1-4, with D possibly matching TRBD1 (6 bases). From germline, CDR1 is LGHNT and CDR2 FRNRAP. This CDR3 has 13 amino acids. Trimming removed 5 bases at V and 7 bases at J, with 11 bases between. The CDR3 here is CASGAGHGEKLFF. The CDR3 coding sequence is TGTGCTAGTGGTGCGGGACATGGTGAAAAACTGTTTTTT. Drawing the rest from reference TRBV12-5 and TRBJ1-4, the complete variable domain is DARVTQTPRHKVTEMGQEVTMRCQPILGHNTVFWYRQTMMQGLELLAYFRNRAPLDDSGMPKDRFSAEMPDATLATLKIQPSEPRDSAVYFCASGAGHGEKLFFGSGTQLSVL.

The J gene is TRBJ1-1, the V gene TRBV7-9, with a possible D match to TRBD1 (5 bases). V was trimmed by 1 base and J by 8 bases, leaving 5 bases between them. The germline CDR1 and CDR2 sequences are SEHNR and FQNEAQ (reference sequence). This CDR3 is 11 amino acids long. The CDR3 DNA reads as TGTGCCAGCAGCTTAGAGGGGGAAGCTTTCTTT. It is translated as CASSLEGEAFF.

CDR3 residues: CASRAFGGGTDTQYF. The CDR3 DNA sequence: TGTGCCAGCAGGGCCTTTGGGGGCGGTACAGATACGCAGTATTTT. The chain links TRBV6-6 to TRBJ2-3, with D maybe TRBD1 (6 bases). The CDR3 has 15 residues. The germline V gene has CDR1 MNHNY and CDR2 SVGAGI (reference sequence). Trimming left V 6 bases short and J 3 bases short, with 16 bases between.

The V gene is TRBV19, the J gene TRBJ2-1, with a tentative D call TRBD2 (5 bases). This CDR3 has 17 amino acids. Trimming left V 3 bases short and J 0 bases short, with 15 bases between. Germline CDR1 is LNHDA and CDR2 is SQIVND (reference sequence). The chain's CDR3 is CASSIALGVSSYNEQFF. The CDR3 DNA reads TGTGCCAGTAGTATCGCACTCGGGGTGAGCTCCTACAATGAGCAGTTCTTC.

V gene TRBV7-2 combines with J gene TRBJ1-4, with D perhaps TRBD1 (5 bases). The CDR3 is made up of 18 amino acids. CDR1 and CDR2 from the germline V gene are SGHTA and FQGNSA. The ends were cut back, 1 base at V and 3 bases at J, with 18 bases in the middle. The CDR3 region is CASSLGPQGSGSNEKLFF. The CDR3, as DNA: TGTGCCAGCAGCTTAGGTCCTCAGGGATCTGGGTCTAATGAAAAACTGTTTTTT. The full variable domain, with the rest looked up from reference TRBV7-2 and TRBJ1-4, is GAGVSQSPSNKVTEKGKDVELRCDPISGHTALYWYRQSLGQGLEFLIYFQGNSAPDKSGLPSDRFSAERTGGSVSTLTIQRTQQEDSAVYLCASSLGPQGSGSNEKLFFGSGTQLSVL.

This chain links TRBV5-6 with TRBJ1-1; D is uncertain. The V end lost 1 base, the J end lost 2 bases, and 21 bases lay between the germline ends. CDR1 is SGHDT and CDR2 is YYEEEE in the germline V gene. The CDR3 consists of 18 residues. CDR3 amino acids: CASSLRRLPVRVNTEAFF. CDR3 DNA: TGTGCCAGCAGCTTGCGTCGCCTCCCGGTAAGGGTAAACACTGAAGCTTTCTTT.

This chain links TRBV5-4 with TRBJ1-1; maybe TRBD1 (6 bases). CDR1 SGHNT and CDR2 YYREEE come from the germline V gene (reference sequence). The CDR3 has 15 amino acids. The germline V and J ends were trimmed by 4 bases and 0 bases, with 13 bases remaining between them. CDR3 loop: CASSNKQGLNTEAFF. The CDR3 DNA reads TGTGCCAGCAGCAATAAACAGGGCCTGAACACTGAAGCTTTCTTT.

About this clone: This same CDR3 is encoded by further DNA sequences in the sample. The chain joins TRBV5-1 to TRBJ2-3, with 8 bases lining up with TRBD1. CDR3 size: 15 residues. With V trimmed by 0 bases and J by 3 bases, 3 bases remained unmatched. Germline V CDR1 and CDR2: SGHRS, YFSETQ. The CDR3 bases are TGCGCCAGCAGCTTGGGACAGGGGAGTACAGATACGCAGTATTTT. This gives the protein CASSLGQGSTDTQYF.

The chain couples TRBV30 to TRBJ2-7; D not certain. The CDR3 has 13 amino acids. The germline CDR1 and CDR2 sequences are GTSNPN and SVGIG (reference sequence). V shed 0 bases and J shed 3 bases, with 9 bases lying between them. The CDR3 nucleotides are TGTGCCTGGAGTGTCGGTAACCTCTACGAGCAGTACTTC. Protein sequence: CAWSVGNLYEQYF.

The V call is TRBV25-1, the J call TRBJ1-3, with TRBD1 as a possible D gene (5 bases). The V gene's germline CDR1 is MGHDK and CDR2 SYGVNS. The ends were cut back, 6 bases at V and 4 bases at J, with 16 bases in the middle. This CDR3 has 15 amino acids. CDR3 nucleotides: TGTGCCAGCAGGACTTCGGGGGATTCCGGAAACACCATATATTTT. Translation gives CASRTSGDSGNTIYF. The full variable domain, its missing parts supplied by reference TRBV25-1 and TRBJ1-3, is EADIYQTPRYLVIGTGKKITLECSQTMGHDKMYWYQQDPGMELHLIHYSYGVNSTEKGDLSSESTVSRIRTEHFPLTLESARPSHTSQYLCASRTSGDSGNTIYFGEGSWLTVV.

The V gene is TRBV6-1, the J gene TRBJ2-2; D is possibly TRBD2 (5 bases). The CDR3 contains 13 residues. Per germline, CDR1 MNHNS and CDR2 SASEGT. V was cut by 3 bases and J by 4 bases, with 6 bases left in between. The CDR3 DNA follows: TGTGCCAGCAGTGAGGGAGTCACCGGGGAGCTGTTTTTT. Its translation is CASSEGVTGELFF.

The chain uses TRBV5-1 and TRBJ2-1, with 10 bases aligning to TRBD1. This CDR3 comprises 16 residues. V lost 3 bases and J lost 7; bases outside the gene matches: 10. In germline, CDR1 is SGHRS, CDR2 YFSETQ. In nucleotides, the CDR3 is TGCGCCAGCAGCTGGCCCCGGACAGGGGGTACGAATGAGCAGTTCTTC. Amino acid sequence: CASSWPRTGGTNEQFF.

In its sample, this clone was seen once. The chain's CDR3 is CASSLERKSSYNSPLHF. The CDR3 DNA is TGTGCCAGCAGCTTGGAGCGAAAAAGCTCCTATAATTCACCCCTCCACTTT. V gene TRBV5-6 combines with J gene TRBJ1-6; D remains unclear. The V gene lost 0 bases and the J gene lost 0 bases, with 10 bases spanning the gap. This CDR3 spans 17 amino acids. Germline V gene lookup returns CDR1 SGHDT and CDR2 YYEEEE.

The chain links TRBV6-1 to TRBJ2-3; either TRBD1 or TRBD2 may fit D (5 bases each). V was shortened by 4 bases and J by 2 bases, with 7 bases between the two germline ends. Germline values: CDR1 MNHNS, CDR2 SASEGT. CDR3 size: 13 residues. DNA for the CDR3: TGTGCCAGCAGTGCAGGGACCACAGATACGCAGTATTTT. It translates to CASSAGTTDTQYF.

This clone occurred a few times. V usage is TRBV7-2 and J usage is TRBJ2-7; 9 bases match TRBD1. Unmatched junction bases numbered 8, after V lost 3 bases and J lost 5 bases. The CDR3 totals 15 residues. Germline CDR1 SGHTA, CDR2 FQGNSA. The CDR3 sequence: CASSLGTGGRDEQYF. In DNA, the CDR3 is TGTGCCAGCAGCTTGGGAACAGGGGGCAGGGACGAGCAGTACTTC.

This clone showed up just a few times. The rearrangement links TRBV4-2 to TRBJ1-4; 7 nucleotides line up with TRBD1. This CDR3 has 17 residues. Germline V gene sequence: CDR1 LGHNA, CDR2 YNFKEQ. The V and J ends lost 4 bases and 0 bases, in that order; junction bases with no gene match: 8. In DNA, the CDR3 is TGTGCCAGCAGCCCCGTAGGGGGCTTTGCAACTAATGAAAAACTGTTTTTT. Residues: CASSPVGGFATNEKLFF.

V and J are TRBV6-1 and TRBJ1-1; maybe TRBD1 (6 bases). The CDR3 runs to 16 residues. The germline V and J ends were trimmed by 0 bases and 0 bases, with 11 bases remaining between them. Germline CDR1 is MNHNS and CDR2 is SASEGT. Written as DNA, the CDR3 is TGTGCCAGCAGTGAAGCGGGGGGGCTAGTGAACACTGAAGCTTTCTTT. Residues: CASSEAGGLVNTEAFF.

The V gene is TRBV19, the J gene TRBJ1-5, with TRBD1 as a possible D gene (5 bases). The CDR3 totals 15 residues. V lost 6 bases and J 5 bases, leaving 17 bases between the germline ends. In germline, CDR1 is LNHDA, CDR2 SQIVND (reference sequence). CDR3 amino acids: CASSLTGGGDQPQHF. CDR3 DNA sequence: TGTGCCAGTAGCCTTACAGGCGGAGGAGATCAGCCCCAGCATTTT.

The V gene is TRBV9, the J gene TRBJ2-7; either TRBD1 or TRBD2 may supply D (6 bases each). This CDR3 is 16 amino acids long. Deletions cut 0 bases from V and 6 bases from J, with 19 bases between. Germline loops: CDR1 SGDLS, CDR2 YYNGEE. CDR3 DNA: TGTGCCAGCAGCGTAGACCAGGGTAGTCCGGGGGCCGAGCAGTACTTC. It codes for CASSVDQGSPGAEQYF.

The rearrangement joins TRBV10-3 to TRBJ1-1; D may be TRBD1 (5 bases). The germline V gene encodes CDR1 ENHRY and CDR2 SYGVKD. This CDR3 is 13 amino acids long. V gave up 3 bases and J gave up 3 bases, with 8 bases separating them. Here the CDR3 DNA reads TGTGCCATCAGTGACTCAGGGTACACTGAAGCTTTCTTT. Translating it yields CAISDSGYTEAFF.

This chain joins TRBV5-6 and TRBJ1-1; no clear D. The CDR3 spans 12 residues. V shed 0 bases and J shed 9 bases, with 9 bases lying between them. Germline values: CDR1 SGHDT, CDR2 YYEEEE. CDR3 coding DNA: TGTGCCAGCAGCTTGGGGAGGACGCAAGCTTTCTTT. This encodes CASSLGRTQAFF. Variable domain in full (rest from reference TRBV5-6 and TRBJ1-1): DAGVTQSPTHLIKTRGQQVTLRCSPKSGHDTVSWYQQALGQGPQFIFQYYEEEERQRGNFPDRFSGHQFPNYSSELNVNALLLGDSALYLCASSLGRTQAFFGQGTRLTVV.

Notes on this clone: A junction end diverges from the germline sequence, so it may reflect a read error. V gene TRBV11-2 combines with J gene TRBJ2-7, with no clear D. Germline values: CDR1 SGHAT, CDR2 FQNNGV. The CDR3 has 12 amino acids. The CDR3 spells CASSLDGYEQYF. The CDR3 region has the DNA TGTGCCAGCAGCCTAGACGGCTACGAGCAGTACTTC. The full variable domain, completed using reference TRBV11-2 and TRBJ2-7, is EAGVAQSPRYKIIEKRQSVAFWCNPISGHATLYWYQQILGQGPKLLIQFQNNGVVDDSQLPKDRFSAERLKGVDSTLKIQPAKLEDSAVYLCASSLDGYEQYFGPGTRLTVT.

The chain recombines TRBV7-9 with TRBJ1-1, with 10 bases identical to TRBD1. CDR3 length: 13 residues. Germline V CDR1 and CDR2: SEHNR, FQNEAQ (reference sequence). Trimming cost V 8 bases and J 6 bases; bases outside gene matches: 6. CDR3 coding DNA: TGTGCCAGCGGAGGACAGGGGGTACCTGAAGCTTTCTTT. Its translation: CASGGQGVPEAFF.

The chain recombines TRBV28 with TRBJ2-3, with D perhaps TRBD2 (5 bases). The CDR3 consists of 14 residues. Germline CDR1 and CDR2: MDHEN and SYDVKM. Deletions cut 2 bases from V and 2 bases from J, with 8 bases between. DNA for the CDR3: TGTGCCAGCAGTTTACCCGGGAACACAGATACGCAGTATTTT. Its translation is CASSLPGNTDTQYF.

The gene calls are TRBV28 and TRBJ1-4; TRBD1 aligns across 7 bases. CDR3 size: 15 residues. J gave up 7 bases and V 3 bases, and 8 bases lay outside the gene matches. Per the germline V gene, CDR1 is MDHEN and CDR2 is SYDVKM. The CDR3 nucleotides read TGTGCCAGCAGTTTGGTTCAGGGGGGGGTTGAAAAACTGTTTTTT. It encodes CASSLVQGGVEKLFF.